The rows below give T cell receptor beta chains drawn from one sample of a study of shared clonotypes between healthy human individuals. Here immunoSEQ multiplex PCR was the method, and the copy in TCRdb shows in-frame clones only, minus some. Here the sample spans some 1,600,000 clones, 98% being singletons. The sample consisted of naive CD4+ T cells sorted from blood. These receptors were obtained from a man aged 30 to 45 in good health. Each CDR3 is given with its conserved first and last residue. Fields, in order: V gene, J gene, D gene, clone size, CDR3 protein, CDR3 DNA. The D gene is left open where the match is weak. Clone size is stated in some rows and not others, as once, few, many or a class when expanded.

v_gene: TRBV19
j_gene: TRBJ1-2
d_gene: .
abundance: once
CDR3aa: CASRNRAQAYGYTF
CDR3nt: TGTGCCAGCAGAAACAGGGCCCAGGCCTATGGCTACACCTTC

v_gene: TRBV5-1
j_gene: TRBJ2-3
d_gene: .
abundance: .
CDR3aa: CASSLVSDTQYF
CDR3nt: TGCGCCAGCAGCTTGGTATCGGATACGCAGTATTTT

v_gene: TRBV11-3
j_gene: TRBJ2-1
d_gene: TRBD1
abundance: .
CDR3aa: CASSARTGANEQFF
CDR3nt: TGTGCCAGCAGCGCCCGGACAGGGGCGAATGAGCAGTTCTTC

v_gene: TRBV7-2
j_gene: TRBJ1-5
d_gene: TRBD1
abundance: .
CDR3aa: CASSLGGGSNQPQHF
CDR3nt: TGTGCCAGCAGCTTAGGAGGGGGCAGCAATCAGCCCCAGCATTTT

v_gene: TRBV18
j_gene: TRBJ2-4
d_gene: .
abundance: .
CDR3aa: CASSLSGPPSNIQYF
CDR3nt: TGTGCCAGCTCATTAAGTGGCCCTCCCAGTAACATTCAGTACTTC

v_gene: TRBV27
j_gene: TRBJ2-1
d_gene: TRBD2
abundance: .
CDR3aa: CASSLRGVSSDPRYNEQFF
CDR3nt: TGTGCCAGCAGTTTACGGGGGGTCTCGTCGGACCCACGCTACAATGAGCAGTTCTTC

v_gene: TRBV9
j_gene: TRBJ2-5
d_gene: .
abundance: .
CDR3aa: CASSNRGGETQYF
CDR3nt: TGTGCCAGCAGCAATAGGGGAGGAGAGACCCAGTACTTC

v_gene: TRBV5-1
j_gene: TRBJ2-5
d_gene: .
abundance: .
CDR3aa: CASSLDRGGETQYF
CDR3nt: TGCGCCAGCAGCTTAGACAGGGGAGGGGAGACCCAGTACTTC

v_gene: TRBV7-2
j_gene: TRBJ2-5
d_gene: .
abundance: .
CDR3aa: CASSLSETQYF
CDR3nt: TGTGCCAGCAGCTTGTCGGAGACCCAGTACTTC

v_gene: TRBV30
j_gene: TRBJ1-2
d_gene: TRBD1
abundance: .
CDR3aa: CAWSVLDRGDLYGYTF
CDR3nt: TGTGCCTGGAGTGTACTCGACAGGGGTGACCTCTATGGCTACACCTTC

v_gene: TRBV7-2
j_gene: TRBJ2-7
d_gene: TRBD1
abundance: .
CDR3aa: CASSLVGQGASYEQYF
CDR3nt: TGTGCCAGCAGCTTAGTAGGACAGGGGGCTTCCTACGAGCAGTACTTC

v_gene: TRBV7-9
j_gene: TRBJ1-5
d_gene: .
abundance: .
CDR3aa: CASSLSGPGEQPQHF
CDR3nt: TGTGCCAGCAGCTTGTCGGGACCCGGCGAGCAGCCCCAGCATTTT

v_gene: TRBV5-4
j_gene: TRBJ2-3
d_gene: .
abundance: once
CDR3aa: CASSLDLKRADTQYF
CDR3nt: TGTGCCAGCAGCTTGGACCTCAAGAGGGCAGATACGCAGTATTTT

v_gene: TRBV2
j_gene: TRBJ2-1
d_gene: .
abundance: .
CDR3aa: CASIWEDTNNEQFF
CDR3nt: TGTGCCAGCATCTGGGAGGACACCAACAATGAGCAGTTCTTC

v_gene: TRBV7-9
j_gene: TRBJ1-4
d_gene: .
abundance: once
CDR3aa: CASSLATPATNEKLFF
CDR3nt: TGTGCCAGCAGCTTAGCCACACCCGCAACTAATGAAAAACTGTTTTTT

v_gene: TRBV28
j_gene: TRBJ1-3
d_gene: .
abundance: .
CDR3aa: CASSGIGNTIYF
CDR3nt: TGTGCCAGCAGCGGTATTGGAAACACCATATATTTT

v_gene: TRBV9
j_gene: TRBJ1-5
d_gene: .
abundance: .
CDR3aa: CASSEGPYGQPQHF
CDR3nt: TGTGCCAGCAGCGAGGGACCCTACGGGCAGCCCCAGCATTTT

v_gene: TRBV19
j_gene: TRBJ1-4
d_gene: TRBD1
abundance: .
CDR3aa: CASRQGVGFREKLFF
CDR3nt: TGTGCCAGCCGACAGGGGGTGGGTTTTCGGGAAAAACTGTTTTTT

v_gene: TRBV18
j_gene: TRBJ2-3
d_gene: .
abundance: .
CDR3aa: CASSTSRATDTQYF
CDR3nt: TGTGCCAGCTCCACTAGCAGAGCCACAGATACGCAGTATTTT

v_gene: TRBV9
j_gene: TRBJ2-7
d_gene: .
abundance: .
CDR3aa: CASSVVGSGKQYF
CDR3nt: TGTGCCAGCAGCGTAGTTGGGAGCGGAAAGCAGTACTTC

v_gene: TRBV7-2
j_gene: TRBJ2-1
d_gene: .
abundance: .
CDR3aa: CASSPAPRDEQFF
CDR3nt: TGTGCCAGCAGCCCCGCCCCACGGGATGAGCAGTTCTTC

v_gene: TRBV2
j_gene: TRBJ1-5
d_gene: .
abundance: .
CDR3aa: CARIKRREKSNQPQHF
CDR3nt: TGTGCCAGGATTAAACGCAGGGAGAAAAGCAATCAGCCCCAGCATTTT

v_gene: TRBV7-6
j_gene: TRBJ2-7
d_gene: TRBD1
abundance: .
CDR3aa: CASSSTGVKSYEQYF
CDR3nt: TGTGCCAGCAGCTCGACAGGGGTTAAGTCCTACGAGCAGTACTTC

v_gene: TRBV5-1
j_gene: TRBJ2-3
d_gene: .
abundance: .
CDR3aa: CASSSRTDTDTQYF
CDR3nt: TGCGCCAGCAGCTCCAGGACGGACACAGATACGCAGTATTTT